This entry lists 11 T cell receptor beta chains sequenced from one sample in a study of CD8+ T cells in alopecia areata. Reverse transcribed after extraction, RNA yielded cDNA as the sequencing template. Profiling relied on immunoSEQ multiplex PCR, and the TCRdb table lists in-frame clones only, not all of them. The sample contains some 100,000 clones, 44% of which appear only once. Stated treatment: oral pan-JAK inhibitor, 5-10 mg twice daily. Sequenced material: CD8+ T cells sorted from blood, taken at week 24, from a patient treated with tofacitinib. These receptors all stem from a human donor with alopecia areata.

This clone was observed a single time. V and J are TRBV9 and TRBJ2-7; D is perhaps TRBD2 (5 bases). V was cut by 0 bases and J by 2 bases, with 12 bases left in between. CDR1 is SGDLS, CDR2 YYNGEE, per germline. This CDR3 is 15 amino acids long. Here the CDR3 reads CASSVGDSEAYEQYF. CDR3 sequence (DNA): TGTGCCAGCAGCGTAGGGGATAGCGAGGCCTACGAGCAGTACTTC. Variable domain in full (rest from reference TRBV9 and TRBJ2-7): DSGVTQTPKHLITATGQRVTLRCSPRSGDLSVYWYQQSLDQGLQFLIQYYNGEERAKGNILERFSAQQFPDLHSELNLSSLELGDSALYFCASSVGDSEAYEQYFGPGTRLTVT.

The sample holds many counts of this clone. The CDR3, as DNA: TGCAGCGTACAGGTGGGAACCAATCAGCCCCAGCATTTT. Its protein product is CSVQVGTNQPQHF. The J gene is TRBJ1-5, the V gene TRBV29-1, with a weak D call TRBD1 (5 bases). This CDR3 is built from 13 residues. The V gene's germline CDR1 is SQVTM and CDR2 ANQGSEA. V was trimmed by 6 bases and J by 3 bases, leaving 12 bases between them.

V is TRBV30 and J is TRBJ2-3; 8 positions match TRBD2. This CDR3 region has 13 residues. CDR1 and CDR2 (germline): GTSNPN, SVGIG (reference sequence). The V segment lost 2 bases and the J segment 14 bases; nucleotides outside the gene matches: 12. The CDR3 sequence is CAWSPGLVLHGYF. The DNA of the CDR3 is TGTGCCTGGAGTCCGGGACTAGTCTTACATGGGTATTTT. Complete variable domain (other parts from reference TRBV30 and TRBJ2-3): SQTIHQWPATLVQPVGSPLSLECTVEGTSNPNLYWYRQAAGRGLQLLFYSVGIGQISSEVPQNLSASRPQDRQFILSSKKLLLSDSGFYLCAWSPGLVLHGYFGPGTRLTVL.

In its sample, this clone was seen once. The rearrangement joins TRBV7-7 to TRBJ2-7; no reliable D call. The ends were cut back, 1 base at V and 2 bases at J, with 15 bases in the middle. The CDR3 sequence is 16 residues long. Germline CDR1 reads SSHAT; CDR2 reads FNYEAQ (reference sequence). CDR3: CASSLVRSGLTYEQYF. The CDR3 DNA sequence: TGTGCCAGCAGCTTAGTGCGGTCGGGCCTAACCTACGAGCAGTACTTC.

This clone has just a few counts. Only one base separates this from a far larger clonotype, so it likely reflects a read error. The same CDR3 is also encoded by other DNA sequences in this sample. The chain is built from TRBV5-1 and TRBJ1-1, with 9 nucleotides matching TRBD1. V lost 1 base to trimming and J lost 2 bases; unmatched junction nucleotides: 3. Germline CDR1 is SGHRS and CDR2 is YFSETQ. The CDR3 length is 15 residues. For the CDR3, the DNA is TGCGCCAGCAGCTTGATACAGGGGGCCAACACTGAAGCTTTCTTT. Protein: CASSLIQGANTEAFF.

The genes are TRBV9 and TRBJ2-2; no clear D gene. The germline CDR1 and CDR2 sequences are SGDLS and YYNGEE. The germline V and J ends were trimmed by 1 base and 7 bases, with 8 bases remaining between them. The CDR3 runs 13 residues. DNA for the CDR3: TGTGCCAGCAGCGTATGGGATGACGGGGAGCTGTTTTTT. Encoded protein: CASSVWDDGELFF.

There are a few counts of this clone. The gene calls are TRBV29-1 and TRBJ2-7; D is perhaps TRBD1 or TRBD2 (5 bases each). V gave up 0 bases and J gave up 3 bases, with 9 bases separating them. The CDR3 extends over 13 amino acids. Germline CDR1 and CDR2: SQVTM and ANQGSEA. In DNA form, the CDR3 reads TGCAGCGTTGAAGAGGGGGAAAGCTACGAGCAGTACTTC. It is translated as CSVEEGESYEQYF.

The J gene is TRBJ2-3, the V gene TRBV7-7; 8 bases agree with TRBD2. CDR1 and CDR2 from the germline V gene are SSHAT and FNYEAQ (reference sequence). This CDR3 is 16 amino acids long. The V segment lost 4 bases and the J segment 6 bases; nucleotides outside the gene matches: 12. The CDR3 bases are TGTGCCAGCAGCTCCCGTCTAGCGGGCCTGGAGGATACGCAGTATTTT. Its protein product is CASSSRLAGLEDTQYF. The whole variable domain, filled in from reference TRBV7-7 and TRBJ2-3, reads GAGVSQSPRYKVTKRGQDVTLRCDPISSHATLYWYQQALGQGPEFLTYFNYEAQPDKSGLPSDRFSAERPEGSISTLTIQRTEQRDSAMYRCASSSRLAGLEDTQYFGPGTRLTVL.

This clone occurred a few times. The rearrangement links TRBV30 to TRBJ1-3; D uncertain. This CDR3 has 15 residues. With 4 bases removed from V and 0 bases from J, the gap between germline ends came to 13 bases. Germline values: CDR1 GTSNPN, CDR2 SVGIG (reference sequence). CDR3 protein: CAWKPPESSGNTIYF. In nucleotides, the CDR3 is TGTGCCTGGAAGCCCCCCGAGAGCTCTGGAAACACCATATATTTT. Full variable domain (rest looked up from reference TRBV30 and TRBJ1-3): SQTIHQWPATLVQPVGSPLSLECTVEGTSNPNLYWYRQAAGRGLQLLFYSVGIGQISSEVPQNLSASRPQDRQFILSSKKLLLSDSGFYLCAWKPPESSGNTIYFGEGSWLTVV.

This clone came up many times. The CDR3 is CASSVAGAYEQYF. DNA of the CDR3: TGTGCCAGCAGTGTGGCAGGGGCCTACGAGCAGTACTTC. The rearrangement uses TRBV2 and TRBJ2-7, with D possibly TRBD1 on 6 matching bases. V dropped 4 bases and J dropped 2 bases, with 9 bases sitting between them. The CDR3 is made up of 13 amino acids. CDR1 and CDR2 from the germline V gene are SNHLY and FYNNEI.

The chain has TRBV30 and TRBJ2-1, with a weak D call TRBD2 (8 bases). Trimming took off 1 base at V and 9 bases at J, with 13 bases between the two ends. The CDR3 sequence is 13 residues long. The germline CDR1 and CDR2 sequences are GTSNPN and SVGIG (reference sequence). The CDR3 sequence: CAWSAGGGSEQFF. The CDR3 DNA follows: TGTGCCTGGAGTGCGGGAGGGGGCAGTGAGCAGTTCTTC.